Below, 20 T cell receptor beta chains from the same sample are listed, as sequenced in a study of blood T cell repertoires in COVID-19. Some clones are missing from TCRdb's copy, which holds only in-frame ones; the method was immunoSEQ multiplex PCR. The repertoire holds under 200,000 clones, with about 80% as singletons. Input material: peripheral blood. The receptors stem from a man between 60 and 75 years old with acute or convalescent COVID-19.

The chain is built from TRBV7-3 and TRBJ2-1; 13 bases agree with TRBD2. The V gene's germline CDR1 is SGHTA and CDR2 FQGTGA. With 5 bases clipped from V and 6 bases from J, the junction kept 7 bases outside the gene matches. The CDR3 consists of 16 residues. The CDR3 nucleotides read TGTGCCAGCAGCATGACTAGCGGGGGGCAGAGCAATGAGCAGTTCTTC. Translating it yields CASSMTSGGQSNEQFF.

The chain joins TRBV7-3 to TRBJ2-3; TRBD2 aligns across 10 bases. The CDR3 is made up of 16 amino acids. From germline, CDR1 is SGHTA and CDR2 FQGTGA. Trimming at V came to 5 bases and at J to 0 bases, leaving 5 bases not matched to a gene. CDR3 residues: CASSLGLAASTDTQYF. The DNA of the CDR3 is TGTGCCAGCAGCCTAGGACTAGCGGCGAGCACAGATACGCAGTATTTT.

This clone has a handful of counts. The chain recombines TRBV19 with TRBJ1-4; 8 nucleotides agree with TRBD1. Germline loops: CDR1 LNHDA, CDR2 SQIVND (reference sequence). V lost 3 bases and J lost 0; bases outside the gene matches: 9. The CDR3 is 18 residues long. The DNA of the CDR3 is TGTGCCAGTAGTATGGAGAGGGGGACAGGTGCAACTAATGAAAAACTGTTTTTT. Translating gives CASSMERGTGATNEKLFF.

Only a few counts were recorded for this clone. The V call is TRBV30, the J call TRBJ1-5; no definite D call. The CDR3 is made up of 16 amino acids. Germline V gives CDR1 GTSNPN, CDR2 SVGIG (reference sequence). V lost 0 bases to trimming and J lost 1 base, with 13 bases between them. The CDR3 is CAWSVSGGRSNQPQHF. Written as DNA, the CDR3 is TGTGCCTGGAGTGTATCTGGTGGCAGAAGCAATCAGCCCCAGCATTTT.

The rearrangement joins TRBV3-1 (or the pseudogene TRBV3-2) to TRBJ2-2; no reliable D call. The V gene lost 1 base and the J gene lost 1 base, with 10 bases spanning the gap. The CDR3 consists of 16 residues. Germline CDR1 and CDR2: LGHDT and YNNKEL (reference sequence). CDR3 DNA: TGTGCCAGCAGCCAAGTGTGGCAGAAGAACACCGGGGAGCTGTTTTTT. Its protein is CASSQVWQKNTGELFF.

This rearrangement joins TRBV24-1 to TRBJ2-5, with 13 bases lining up with TRBD2. V shed 3 bases and J 7 bases; nucleotides not matched to a gene: 10. The germline V gene encodes CDR1 KGHDR and CDR2 SFDVKD. This CDR3 region has 17 residues. CDR3 in amino acids: CATSDGTSGDVRRTQYF. CDR3 nucleotides: TGTGCCACCAGTGATGGGACTAGCGGGGATGTGCGGAGGACCCAGTACTTC.

CDR3 residues: CASRYRGTLGEQFF. DNA of the CDR3: TGTGCCAGTCGGTACCGGGGTACGCTCGGTGAGCAGTTCTTC. V is TRBV19 and J is TRBJ2-1, with D possibly matching TRBD2 (5 bases). The V end was cut by 8 bases, the J end by 9 bases, with 20 bases between. CDR1 and CDR2 from the germline V gene are LNHDA and SQIVND (reference sequence). This CDR3 has 14 residues.

In its sample, this clone was seen once. This chain connects TRBV30 to TRBJ1-5, with TRBD1 matching over 7 bases. The germline V gene encodes CDR1 GTSNPN and CDR2 SVGIG (reference sequence). V lost 3 bases to trimming and J lost 1 base; unmatched junction nucleotides: 3. This CDR3 has 14 amino acids. The CDR3 region has the DNA TGTGCCTGGAGGACAGGGAAAAGCAATCAGCCCCAGCATTTT. Its protein is CAWRTGKSNQPQHF.

This clone was found a few times. The gene calls are TRBV10-1 and TRBJ2-7, with unresolved D. CDR1 is WNHNN and CDR2 is SYGVQD in the germline V gene (reference sequence). The CDR3 consists of 11 residues. V shed 3 bases and J shed 5 bases, with 5 bases lying between them. The CDR3 DNA follows: TGCGCCAGCAGTGACCGGGACGAGCAGTACTTC. This gives the protein CASSDRDEQYF.

This clone was counted only a few times. V and J are TRBV11-2 and TRBJ2-7, with D maybe TRBD2 (6 bases). CDR1 is SGHAT and CDR2 is FQNNGV in the germline V gene. V was pared by 5 bases and J by 5 bases, with 16 bases between. The CDR3 length is 14 residues. The CDR3 region has the DNA TGTGCCAGCAGCCCTCGTAGGAGGGGAGACGAGCAGTACTTC. This translates into CASSPRRRGDEQYF.

The chain couples TRBV5-6 to TRBJ1-2; 10 bases align to TRBD1. This CDR3 has 15 residues. Per germline, CDR1 SGHDT and CDR2 YYEEEE. The junction had 6 bases not matched to a gene; V was cut back by 2 bases and J by 5 bases. The CDR3, as DNA: TGTGCCAGCAGCTTTTGGGACAGGGGCTTTTATGGCTACACCTTC. This gives the protein CASSFWDRGFYGYTF.

In this sample, this clone turned up a few times. This chain links TRBV5-1 with TRBJ1-5; D is undetermined. The length of the CDR3 is 15 residues. Germline V CDR1 and CDR2: SGHRS, YFSETQ. Trimming took 2 bases from V and 5 from J, leaving 14 bases between them. CDR3 amino acids: CASSFGGQDHQPQHF. The CDR3 coding sequence is TGCGCCAGCAGCTTTGGAGGGCAAGACCATCAGCCCCAGCATTTT.

Written as DNA, the CDR3 is TGTGCCAGCAGCCGGGGGGCTGGAAACACCATATATTTT. It translates to CASSRGAGNTIYF. The chain is built from TRBV3-1 (or the pseudogene TRBV3-2) and TRBJ1-3; D possibly corresponds to TRBD1 (5 bases). With 4 bases removed from V and 2 bases from J, the gap between germline ends came to 6 bases. This CDR3 is built from 13 residues. Germline V gives CDR1 LGHDT, CDR2 YNNKEL (reference sequence).

This clone was counted at least ten times. The chain joins TRBV12-3 or TRBV12-4 to TRBJ1-1; D unresolved. The CDR3 loop spans 12 amino acids. With 4 bases removed from V and 11 bases from J, the gap between germline ends came to 14 bases. The CDR3 DNA sequence: TGTGCCAGCAGTTCCCAACTATCCCAGGCTTTCTTT. Its translation: CASSSQLSQAFF.

The rearrangement uses TRBV4-2 and TRBJ2-2, with a weak D call TRBD2 (6 bases). The CDR3 length is 16 residues. Trimming removed 0 bases from V and 7 bases from J, with 15 bases in between. Per germline, CDR1 LGHNA and CDR2 YNFKEQ. The CDR3 here is CASSQEGREVGGELFF. In DNA, the CDR3 is TGTGCCAGCAGCCAAGAGGGTAGGGAGGTGGGCGGGGAGCTGTTTTTT.

This rearrangement joins TRBV6-2 or TRBV6-3 to TRBJ1-2, with a tentative D call TRBD1 (6 bases). Germline V gene data show CDR1 as MNHEY and CDR2 as SVGEGT. CDR3 size: 13 residues. The V and J ends lost 4 bases and 3 bases respectively, with 9 bases between them. As DNA, the CDR3 is TGTGCCAGCAGTTTAGGGGGTGACTATGGCTACACCTTC. It encodes CASSLGGDYGYTF.

The V and J genes are TRBV9 and TRBJ1-3; D ambiguous. The ends were cut back, 4 bases at V and 0 bases at J, with 8 bases in the middle. The length of the CDR3 is 14 residues. The V gene's germline CDR1 is SGDLS and CDR2 YYNGEE. CDR3 sequence: CASSQQVSGNTIYF. For the CDR3, the DNA is TGTGCCAGCAGCCAGCAGGTCTCTGGAAACACCATATATTTT.

The chain links TRBV7-6 to TRBJ2-7; 7 nucleotides line up with TRBD1. From germline, CDR1 is SGHVS and CDR2 FNYEAQ. V dropped 2 bases and J dropped 5; count of bases not matched to a gene: 6. The CDR3 runs to 14 residues. For the CDR3, the DNA is TGTGCCAGCAGCTTATTGACAGGGATCGACGAGCAGTACTTC. Translation: CASSLLTGIDEQYF.

The rearrangement joins TRBV30 to TRBJ2-5, with D tentatively TRBD2 (5 bases). CDR1 is GTSNPN, CDR2 SVGIG, per germline (reference sequence). The germline V and J ends were trimmed by 1 base and 7 bases, with 16 bases remaining between them. CDR3 length: 14 residues. CDR3 loop: CAWSADLQRGTQYF. The CDR3 DNA reads as TGTGCCTGGAGTGCGGACTTACAACGCGGGACCCAGTACTTC.

The chain uses TRBV27 and TRBJ2-7; maybe TRBD2 (6 bases). The germline CDR1 and CDR2 sequences are MNHEY and SMNVEV (reference sequence). CDR3 size: 13 residues. Trimming stripped 6 bases from V and 3 bases from J, with 12 bases between. CDR3 nucleotide sequence: TGTGCCAGCAGCCCCGGGGGAAGCTACGAGCAGTACTTC. This translates into CASSPGGSYEQYF.